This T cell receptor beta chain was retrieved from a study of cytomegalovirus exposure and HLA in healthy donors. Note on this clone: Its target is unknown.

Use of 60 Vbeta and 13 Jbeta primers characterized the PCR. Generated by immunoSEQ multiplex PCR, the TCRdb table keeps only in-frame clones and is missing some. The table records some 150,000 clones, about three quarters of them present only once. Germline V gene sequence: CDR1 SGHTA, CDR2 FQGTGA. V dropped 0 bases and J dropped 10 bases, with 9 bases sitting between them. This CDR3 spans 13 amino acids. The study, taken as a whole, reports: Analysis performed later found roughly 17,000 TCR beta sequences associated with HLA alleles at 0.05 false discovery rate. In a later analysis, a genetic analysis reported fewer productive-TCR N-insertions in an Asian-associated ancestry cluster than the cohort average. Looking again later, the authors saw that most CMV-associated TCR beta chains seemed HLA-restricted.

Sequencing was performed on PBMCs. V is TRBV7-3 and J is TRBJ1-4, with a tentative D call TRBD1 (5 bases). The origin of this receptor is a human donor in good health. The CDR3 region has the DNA TGTGCCAGCAGCTTAACAGGCGGGGCAAAACTGTTTTTT. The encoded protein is CASSLTGGAKLFF.